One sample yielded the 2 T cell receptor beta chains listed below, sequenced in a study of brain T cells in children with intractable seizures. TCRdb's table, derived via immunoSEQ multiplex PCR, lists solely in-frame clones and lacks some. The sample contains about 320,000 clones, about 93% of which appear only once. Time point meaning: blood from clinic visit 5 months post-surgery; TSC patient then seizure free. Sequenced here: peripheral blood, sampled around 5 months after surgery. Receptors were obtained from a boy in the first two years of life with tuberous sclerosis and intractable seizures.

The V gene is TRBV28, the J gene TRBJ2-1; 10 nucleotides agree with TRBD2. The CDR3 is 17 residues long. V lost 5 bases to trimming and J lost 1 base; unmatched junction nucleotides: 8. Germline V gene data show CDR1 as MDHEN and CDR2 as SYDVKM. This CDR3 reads CASSPTSGVTSYNEQFF. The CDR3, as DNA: TGTGCCAGCAGTCCCACTAGCGGGGTTACTTCCTACAATGAGCAGTTCTTC.

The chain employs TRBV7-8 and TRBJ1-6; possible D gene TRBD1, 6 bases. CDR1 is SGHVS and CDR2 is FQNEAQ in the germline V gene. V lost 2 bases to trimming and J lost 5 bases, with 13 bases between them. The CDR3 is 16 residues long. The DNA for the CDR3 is TGTGCCAGCAGCTTATTTTCGGGACACCATAATTCACCCCTCCACTTT. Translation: CASSLFSGHHNSPLHF. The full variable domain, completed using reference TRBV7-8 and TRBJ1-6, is GAGVSQSPRYKVAKRGQDVALRCDPISGHVSLFWYQQALGQGPEFLTYFQNEAQLDKSGLPSDRFFAERPEGSVSTLKIQRTQQEDSAVYLCASSLFSGHHNSPLHFGNGTRLTVT.